This T cell receptor (beta chain) came from a study of OX40 agonist ivuxolimab in advanced cancers. Study-level information: Partial response was recorded in three patients: one hepatocellular carcinoma and two cutaneous melanoma cases.

CDR1 is MNHEY and CDR2 is SMNVEV in the germline V gene (reference sequence). Trimming at V came to 3 bases and at J to 1 base, leaving 9 bases not matched to a gene. The CDR3 is 16 amino acids. Blood samples were obtained at baseline, cycle 4 day 1, and cycle 7 day 1. The protocol was immunoSEQ multiplex PCR, while the TCRdb copy is restricted to in-frame clones and leaves out a portion. In the table there are some 130,000 clones, around 93% of which are singletons. This sequence was found in an adult with an advanced solid tumor such as melanoma, head and neck, liver or kidney cancer. The source material was CD4+ or CD8+ T cells sorted from blood, sampled in a trial of the OX40 agonist ivuxolimab. The gene calls are TRBV27 and TRBJ2-7, with 7 bases aligning to TRBD2. The CDR3 sequence is CASSLRSGRVSYEQYF. The CDR3 DNA sequence: TGTGCCAGCAGTTTGAGGTCGGGGAGGGTGTCCTACGAGCAGTACTTC.